The rows below give T cell receptor beta chains drawn from one sample of a study of regulatory T cells in long-lasting Graves disease. TCRdb reprocessed the multiplex PCR reads with MiXCR, giving one entry per CDR3 protein. The table records a few hundred thousand distinct CDR3 sequences, around 20% of them present only once. This material consisted of peripheral blood mononuclear cells (PBMCs), taken at new diagnosis, from a patient treated with antithyroid drugs. These receptors came from a female donor with Graves disease. CDR3s include the opening cysteine and the closing phenylalanine or tryptophan. A D gene is named only where the DNA matches it firmly. The listing skips clone size in some rows; elsewhere it reads once, few, many or a size class.

CDR3 DNA	CDR3 protein	J gene	D gene	V gene	clone size
TGCAGTGCTAGAGATGTTCGGGTAGCGAGCGACGAGCAGTACTTC	CSARDVRVASDEQYF	TRBJ2-7	NA	TRBV20-1	many
TGCGCCAGCAGCTTGGGTACTAGCGGAGTGACCGGGGAGCTGTTTTTT	CASSLGTSGVTGELFF	TRBJ2-2	TRBD2	TRBV5-1	many
TGTGCCAGCAGCTTACGTCCCAGCGCAGATACGCAGTATTTT	CASSLRPSADTQYF	TRBJ2-3	NA	TRBV7-9	NA
TGTGCCAGCAGTCCTAGCGGGAGGGCGGCCTACGAGCAGTACTTC	CASSPSGRAAYEQYF	TRBJ2-7	TRBD2	TRBV12-3/TRBV12-4	many
TGTGCCAGCAGTTACTCTGGGACGGCCCGAGTAGAGGGCTACACCTTC	CASSYSGTARVEGYTF	TRBJ1-2	NA	TRBV6-5	NA
TGTGCCAGCAGCTTAGAGCTAGCGGGGGGGCAGAGTGAGCAGTTCTTC	CASSLELAGGQSEQFF	TRBJ2-1	TRBD2	TRBV11-2	NA
TGCGCCAGCAGCCCGGGGACTAGCGGGAGCAGTAATGAGCAGTTCTTC	CASSPGTSGSSNEQFF	TRBJ2-1	TRBD2	TRBV5-1	NA
TGTGCCAGCAGTTGGTGGCAGCAACCTTATTCACCCCTCCACTTT	CASSWWQQPYSPLHF	TRBJ1-6	NA	TRBV28	many
TGCAGCGCCCAGGGGGCTGGCACAGATACGCAGTATTTT	CSAQGAGTDTQYF	TRBJ2-3	TRBD1	TRBV29-1	many
TGTGCCAGCAGTGAACCCGGGAGTAATGAAAAACTGTTTTTT	CASSEPGSNEKLFF	TRBJ1-4	NA	TRBV25-1	NA
TGCGCCAGCAGCTTGGTAGGACAGGGTGGTGCCGGGGAGCTGTTTTTT	CASSLVGQGGAGELFF	TRBJ2-2	TRBD1	TRBV5-1	once
TGCAGTGTTAGAGATGGGGGAACAGTGGCTTACGAGCAGTACTTC	CSVRDGGTVAYEQYF	TRBJ2-7	NA	TRBV20-1	many
TGTGCCAGCAGGTGGGACAGCCATAATTCACCCCTCCACTTT	CASRWDSHNSPLHF	TRBJ1-6	TRBD1	TRBV12-3/TRBV12-4	many
TGTGCCAGCAGCTTAAGAGGGACAGGGCGAACTGAAGCTTTCTTT	CASSLRGTGRTEAFF	TRBJ1-1	TRBD1	TRBV7-9	many
TGTGCCAGCAGTCTATGGTGGGGCTATGGCTACACCTTC	CASSLWWGYGYTF	TRBJ1-2	NA	TRBV6-1	few
TGCGCCAGCAGCCAAGTGGACACAGCTTCCTACGAGCAGTACTTC	CASSQVDTASYEQYF	TRBJ2-7	NA	TRBV11-1	few
TGTGCCAGCAGCAGTAGGCCTGAAGCTTTCTTT	CASSSRPEAFF	TRBJ1-1	NA	TRBV11-3	NA
TGTGCCAGCAACAACAGGGGCGAAGCCAAAAACATTCAGTACTTC	CASNNRGEAKNIQYF	TRBJ2-4	TRBD1	TRBV2	many
TGTGCCATTTCGACGGGGGTCCACGAGCAGTACTTC	CAISTGVHEQYF	TRBJ2-7	NA	TRBV6-2/TRBV6-3	many
TGTGCCAGCAGCCCCGAGCTAGTTTCGGATACGCAGTATTTT	CASSPELVSDTQYF	TRBJ2-3	NA	TRBV11-2	NA
TGTGCCAGCTCAGGGGCAGGCCGTTCCTACGAGCAGTACTTC	CASSGAGRSYEQYF	TRBJ2-7	NA	TRBV18	many
TGCAGTGCTGAAGAGACAGGGGACTCCACAGATACGCAGTATTTT	CSAEETGDSTDTQYF	TRBJ2-3	TRBD1	TRBV20-1	many
TGTGCCAGCAGCCACCAACTAGCGGACTCCTACAATGAGCAGTTCTTC	CASSHQLADSYNEQFF	TRBJ2-1	TRBD2	TRBV7-2	many
TGTGCCAGTAGTATTCCCAGGGGAAACTATGGCTACACCTTC	CASSIPRGNYGYTF	TRBJ1-2	NA	TRBV19	NA
TGTGCCAGCAGCTTAGTAACCCTCAGGAACACTGAAGCTTTCTTT	CASSLVTLRNTEAFF	TRBJ1-1	NA	TRBV7-9	many